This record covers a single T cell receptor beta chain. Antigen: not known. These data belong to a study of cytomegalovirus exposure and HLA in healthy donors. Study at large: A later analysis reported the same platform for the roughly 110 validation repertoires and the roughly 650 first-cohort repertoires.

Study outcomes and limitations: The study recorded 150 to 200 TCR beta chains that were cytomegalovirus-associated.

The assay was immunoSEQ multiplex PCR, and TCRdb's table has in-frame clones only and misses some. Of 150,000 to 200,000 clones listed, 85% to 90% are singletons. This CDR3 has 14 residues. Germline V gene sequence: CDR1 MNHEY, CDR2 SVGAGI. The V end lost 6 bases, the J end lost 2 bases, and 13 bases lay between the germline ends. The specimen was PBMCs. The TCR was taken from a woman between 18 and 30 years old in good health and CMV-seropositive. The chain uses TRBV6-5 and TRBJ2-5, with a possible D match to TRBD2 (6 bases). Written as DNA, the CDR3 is TGTGCCAGCAGACCCGGGCTAGCGCAAGAGACCCAGTACTTC. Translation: CASRPGLAQETQYF.